These 5 T cell receptor beta chains were sequenced from one sample in a study of identical twins' blood T cells. Each CDR3 protein gets one entry after TCRdb re-called the 5' RACE reads with MiXCR. The data show fewer than 450,000 distinct CDR3 sequences, over 25% seen once. The material sequenced was PBMCs. The receptors here all came from a woman aged 18-49 years in good health.

The chain combines TRBV20-1 with TRBJ1-2; 9 nucleotides line up with TRBD1. The V gene end was trimmed by 6 bases and the J gene end by 7 bases; junction bases not matched to a gene: 21. Germline values: CDR1 DFQATT, CDR2 SNEGSKA (reference sequence). This CDR3 has 17 amino acids. CDR3 sequence reads: CSAPPRTGDPLRFGYTF. The CDR3 nucleotides read TGCAGTGCCCCCCCTAGGACAGGGGATCCTTTGAGGTTTGGCTACACCTTC.

The sample holds a few counts of this clonotype. The J gene is TRBJ1-1, the V gene TRBV19, with 10 bases that match TRBD1. CDR1 is LNHDA and CDR2 is SQIVND in the germline V gene (reference sequence). The CDR3 is 14 residues long. V lost 6 bases, J lost 3 bases, and 4 bases stayed unmatched. In DNA, the CDR3 is TGTGCCAGTAGATCGGGACAGGGGTACACTGAAGCTTTCTTT. Translated: CASRSGQGYTEAFF.

In this sample, this clonotype turned up many times. The genes are TRBV29-1 and TRBJ1-4; D is undetermined. The V end lost 4 bases, the J end lost 8 bases, and 17 bases lay between the germline ends. Germline V CDR1 and CDR2: SQVTM, ANQGSEA. CDR3 length equals 14 residues. CDR3 in amino acids: CSVAPGEATEKLFF. The CDR3 nucleotides are TGCAGCGTTGCCCCCGGGGAGGCCACGGAAAAACTGTTTTTT.

The rearrangement uses TRBV20-1 and TRBJ1-1; weak D call: TRBD1 (5 bases). CDR1 is DFQATT, CDR2 SNEGSKA, per germline (reference sequence). The CDR3 runs to 13 residues. The V end was cut by 5 bases, the J end by 2 bases, with 12 bases between. DNA of the CDR3: TGCAGTGCTCCCCACAGGATAAACACTGAAGCTTTCTTT. Translating gives CSAPHRINTEAFF.

This sequence joins TRBV20-1 and TRBJ1-1; no clear D gene. CDR3 length: 14 amino acids. Trimming took 6 bases from V and 1 from J, leaving 15 bases between them. In germline, CDR1 is DFQATT, CDR2 SNEGSKA (reference sequence). CDR3 region: CSAVDPGSNTEAFF. The CDR3 DNA follows: TGCAGTGCCGTCGATCCGGGATCGAACACTGAAGCTTTCTTT.